This T cell receptor beta chain was sequenced for a study of T cells after yellow fever vaccination. Looking at the study overall: Fractions of limited cellularity were prepared by means of SMART-Seq v4 Ultra Low Input. Broader study findings: When the response was secondary, it was weaker but reached its peak faster, day 5 versus 15.

Trimming took 3 bases from V and 0 from J, leaving 6 bases between them. Per the germline V gene, CDR1 is GTSNPN and CDR2 is SVGIG (reference sequence). This CDR3 is 13 amino acids long. On this clonotype itself: Its antigen is not known.

TCRdb redid the calling of the 5' RACE reads with MiXCR, one entry per CDR3 protein. This sample yields 110,000 to 150,000 distinct CDR3 sequences, of which about 6.9% are seen a single time; more than 0.55% belongs to the top ten. Sequenced here: CD4+ T cells sorted from PBMCs, sampled 10 days after the yellow fever booster vaccination. The rearrangement uses TRBV30 and TRBJ2-4; D gene ambiguous. This clonotype was obtained from a man aged 25-40 years who received the YFV17D yellow fever vaccine. The CDR3 loop reads CAWRPLAKNIQYF. CDR3 sequence (DNA): TGTGCCTGGAGACCCCTAGCCAAAAACATTCAGTACTTC.